These T cell receptor beta chains were read from a single sample in a study of T cells in Graves' hyperthyroidism and ophthalmopathy. One entry per CDR3 protein, called by TCRdb with MiXCR from the multiplex PCR reads. The sample shows about 600,000 distinct CDR3 sequences, approximately 14% of them seen only once. The sample was blood. The receptors stem from a woman between 18 and 30 years old with Graves' ophthalmopathy. Both conserved end residues are part of each CDR3. D genes are given only for firm matches. For some rows the clone size is stated as once, few or many, or as a class when expanded; others skip it.

>TRBJ2-5|19|TRBV28|NA|NA
CASYRGVVGAGELGETQYF
TGTGCCAGCTACAGGGGGGTGGTAGGAGCGGGAGAATTGGGAGAGACCCAGTACTTC
>TRBJ1-2|16|TRBV11-2|TRBD1|many
CASSSGQGALPLGYTF
TGTGCCAGCAGCTCTGGACAGGGGGCATTGCCCCTTGGCTACACCTTC
>TRBJ1-2|12|TRBV7-8|NA|many
CASSRGDYGYTF
TGTGCCAGCAGCCGAGGGGACTATGGCTACACCTTC
>TRBJ1-6|18|TRBV6-5|TRBD1|many
CASSYSPPGTGHNSPLHF
TGTGCCAGCAGTTACTCGCCCCCCGGGACAGGGCATAATTCACCCCTCCACTTT
>TRBJ2-3|15|TRBV28|NA|many
CASSLAGRSTDTQYF
TGTGCCAGCAGTTTGGCTGGAAGAAGCACAGATACGCAGTATTTT
>TRBJ1-5|19|TRBV6-4|NA|NA
CASSDSSPLKKGENQPQHF
TGTGCCAGCAGTGACTCGAGCCCCTTAAAGAAGGGAGAAAATCAGCCCCAGCATTTT
>TRBJ2-1|15|TRBV7-2|NA|NA
CASSLRLEGGNEQFF
TGTGCCAGCAGCCTCCGGCTAGAGGGTGGGAATGAGCAGTTCTTC
>TRBJ2-5|14|TRBV29-1|TRBD2|NA
CSVGGLAGGETQYF
TGCAGCGTTGGGGGACTAGCGGGAGGGGAGACCCAGTACTTC
>TRBJ2-1|17|TRBV7-2|NA|many
CASSFKAGTAKFNEQFF
TGTGCCAGCAGCTTCAAAGCCGGGACTGCTAAGTTTAATGAGCAGTTCTTC
>TRBJ1-5|15|TRBV2|NA|many
CASSSDRLMNQPQHF
TGTGCCAGCAGTTCAGACAGACTAATGAATCAGCCCCAGCATTTT
>TRBJ2-2|18|TRBV11-1|TRBD2|many
CASSLGLAGAVGTGELFF
TGTGCCAGCAGCTTAGGACTAGCGGGAGCGGTGGGCACCGGGGAGCTGTTTTTT
>TRBJ2-1|14|TRBV9|NA|NA
CASSPNLGVFEQFF
TGTGCCAGCAGCCCGAACTTGGGGGTTTTTGAGCAGTTCTTC
>TRBJ1-2|15|TRBV7-9|TRBD1|many
CASSLYGTEGYGYTF
TGTGCCAGCAGCCTATATGGGACAGAAGGTTATGGCTACACCTTC
>TRBJ2-7|15|TRBV6-1|TRBD1|many
CASIPGTGVYNEQYF
TGTGCCAGCATCCCGGGGACAGGGGTATACAACGAGCAGTACTTC
>TRBJ2-4|16|TRBV6-1|TRBD2|many
CASSLRTGGSKNIQYF
TGTGCCAGCAGTTTGAGGACGGGGGGGTCCAAAAACATTCAGTACTTC
>TRBJ2-5|15|TRBV18|NA|many
CASSTDTEYQETQYF
TGTGCCAGCTCCACGGACACCGAGTACCAAGAGACCCAGTACTTC
>TRBJ1-5|17|TRBV6-2/TRBV6-3|TRBD1|many
CASSYQFGQGDNQPQHF
TGTGCCAGCAGTTACCAGTTCGGACAGGGTGACAATCAGCCCCAGCATTTT
>TRBJ1-2|13|TRBV18|NA|many
CASSQTDNYGYTF
TGTGCCAGCTCACAGACAGACAACTATGGCTACACCTTC
>TRBJ1-1|12|TRBV12-5|TRBD1|many
CASGLGQGEAFF
TGTGCTAGTGGTTTGGGACAGGGAGAAGCTTTCTTT
>TRBJ1-1|14|TRBV20-1|NA|many
CSAARDRGRTEAFF
TGCAGTGCTGCCCGGGACCGTGGTAGGACTGAAGCTTTCTTT
>TRBJ2-2|14|TRBV5-4|NA|NA
CASSTWGVGGELFF
TGTGCCAGCAGCACGTGGGGGGTAGGCGGGGAGCTGTTTTTT
>TRBJ2-1|15|TRBV20-1|TRBD2|many
CSANRLAGGYNEQFF
TGCAGTGCTAACCGACTAGCGGGAGGGTACAATGAGCAGTTCTTC
>TRBJ1-4|14|TRBV3-1|NA|many
CASSHTGSNEKLFF
TGTGCCAGCAGCCACACAGGGAGTAATGAAAAACTGTTTTTT
>TRBJ2-3|17|TRBV5-1|TRBD1|few
CASSLALDRASGDTQYF
TGCGCCAGCAGCTTGGCCCTGGACAGGGCGTCTGGAGATACGCAGTATTTT
>TRBJ1-4|14|TRBV5-1|NA|NA
CASSLDRPWEKLFF
TGCGCCAGCAGCTTGGACAGGCCTTGGGAAAAACTGTTTTTT
>TRBJ1-4|15|TRBV6-2/TRBV6-3|NA|few
CASSHPGRSNEKLFF
TGTGCCAGCAGTCACCCGGGACGGTCTAATGAAAAACTGTTTTTT
>TRBJ1-5|18|TRBV5-8|NA|NA
CASSLELWPLYSNQPQHF
TGTGCCAGCAGCTTGGAATTGTGGCCCTTATATAGCAATCAGCCCCAGCATTTT
>TRBJ1-4|13|TRBV29-1|NA|NA
CSVANYMDEKLFF
TGCAGCGTTGCAAATTATATGGATGAAAAACTGTTTTTT
>TRBJ1-5|16|TRBV6-1|NA|many
CASNPGEYGSNQPQHF
TGTGCCAGCAACCCAGGGGAATATGGCAGCAATCAGCCCCAGCATTTT
>TRBJ2-5|13|TRBV6-1|NA|many
CASRGVPQETQYF
TGTGCCAGTCGCGGGGTACCACAAGAGACCCAGTACTTC
>TRBJ2-7|14|TRBV3-1|NA|few
CASSQDPGSYEQYF
TGTGCCAGCAGCCAAGATCCAGGCTCCTACGAGCAGTACTTC
>TRBJ1-5|17|TRBV4-1|TRBD1|few
CASSHAPGDSDVQPQHF
TGCGCCAGCAGCCATGCGCCGGGGGACAGCGATGTCCAGCCCCAGCATTTT
>TRBJ1-5|13|TRBV5-6|NA|NA
CASSFLRNQPQHF
TGTGCCAGCAGCTTTTTGAGAAATCAGCCCCAGCATTTT
>TRBJ2-2|17|TRBV4-2|TRBD2|NA
CASSPTSGRAFSGELFF
TGTGCCAGCAGCCCGACTAGCGGGAGGGCCTTTTCCGGGGAGCTGTTTTTT
>TRBJ2-2|16|TRBV6-1|NA|NA
CASSQARLQNTGELFF
TGTGCCAGCAGTCAAGCGAGGCTCCAGAACACCGGGGAGCTGTTTTTT
>TRBJ2-7|16|TRBV7-2|TRBD2|NA
CASSSGGVRGNYEQYF
TGTGCCAGCAGCTCCGGGGGGGTGAGGGGCAACTACGAGCAGTACTTC
>TRBJ2-5|14|TRBV20-1|NA|many
CSAAATTLGETQYF
TGCAGTGCGGCCGCGACTACCTTGGGAGAGACCCAGTACTTC
>TRBJ1-5|14|TRBV3-1|NA|many
CASSQEGMNQPQHF
TGTGCCAGCAGCCAAGAAGGGATGAATCAGCCCCAGCATTTT
>TRBJ2-5|15|TRBV10-2|TRBD2|NA
CAISSGLAAQETQYF
TGCGCCATTTCATCAGGACTAGCGGCTCAAGAGACCCAGTACTTC
>TRBJ1-1|11|TRBV30|NA|many
CAWSTNTEAFF
TGTGCCTGGAGTACGAACACTGAAGCTTTCTTT
>TRBJ2-1|15|TRBV27|NA|many
CASSFGGWGNNEQFF
TGTGCCAGCAGTTTTGGAGGGTGGGGGAACAATGAGCAGTTCTTC
>TRBJ2-1|15|TRBV20-1|TRBD2|many
CSAYVTSGPYNEQFF
TGCAGTGCTTACGTGACTAGCGGACCGTACAATGAGCAGTTCTTC
>TRBJ2-6|15|TRBV19|NA|NA
CASIGSGSGANVLTF
TGTGCCAGTATAGGCTCGGGCTCTGGGGCCAACGTCCTGACTTTC
>TRBJ2-1|13|TRBV20-1|TRBD2|many
CSAVTSLDNEQFF
TGCAGTGCGGTGACTAGCTTGGACAATGAGCAGTTCTTC
>TRBJ2-1|15|TRBV20-1|TRBD2|many
CSALALAGGYNEQFF
TGCAGTGCCCTCGCCTTAGCGGGAGGGTACAATGAGCAGTTCTTC
>TRBJ2-1|14|TRBV20-1|NA|once
CSAIQSGSLGTQFF
TGCAGTGCTATCCAAAGTGGGTCCCTTGGGACCCAGTTCTTC
>TRBJ2-7|15|TRBV28|NA|many
CASNRRVFSSYEQYF
TGTGCCAGCAACCGCCGGGTTTTTAGCTCCTACGAGCAGTACTTC
>TRBJ2-7|13|TRBV7-9|TRBD2|NA
CAVVAGGQMGQYF
TGTGCCGTAGTAGCGGGAGGGCAAATGGGGCAGTACTTC
>TRBJ1-1|14|TRBV28|NA|many
CASRLLDEWTEAFF
TGTGCCAGCAGACTACTTGACGAGTGGACTGAAGCTTTCTTT
>TRBJ2-6|19|TRBV15|NA|NA
CATSRDDEQGIAGANVLTF
TGTGCCACCAGCAGAGATGATGAACAGGGAATCGCTGGGGCCAACGTCCTGACTTTC
>TRBJ2-1|18|TRBV7-2|TRBD2|few
CAGSLAELAGPPYNEQFF
TGTGCCGGCAGCTTAGCCGAACTAGCGGGACCTCCGTACAATGAGCAGTTCTTC
>TRBJ2-1|19|TRBV7-9|TRBD2|NA
CASSLSATSGRASYNEQFF
TGTGCCAGCAGTTTGAGTGCAACTAGCGGGAGGGCGTCCTACAATGAGCAGTTCTTC
>TRBJ2-1|15|TRBV7-2|TRBD2|many
CASSFTSESYNEQFF
TGTGCCAGCAGCTTTACTAGCGAGTCGTACAATGAGCAGTTCTTC
>TRBJ2-7|16|TRBV28|TRBD1|many
CASSLTPGQTAYEQYF
TGTGCCAGCAGTTTAACCCCGGGACAGACTGCCTACGAGCAGTACTTC
>TRBJ2-2|16|TRBV7-8|TRBD1|many
CASSLGSRGKPGELFF
TGTGCCAGCAGCTTAGGTTCCAGGGGGAAGCCCGGGGAGCTGTTTTTT